This T cell receptor beta chain was sequenced in a study of T cell responses to AZD1222 COVID-19 vaccine. The protocol was immunoSEQ multiplex PCR, while the TCRdb copy is restricted to in-frame clones and leaves out a portion. The sample yields around 130,000 clones, 70% to 90% seen once. The CDR3 has 13 amino acids. Germline assignment: CDR1 SGDLS and CDR2 YYNGEE. Trimming stripped 0 bases from V and 6 bases from J, with 7 bases between. This receptor was taken from an adult who received the AZD1222 COVID-19 vaccine. This chain joins TRBV9 and TRBJ2-1; D gene uncertain. Source: peripheral blood, taken 28 days after the second AZD1222 dose. The CDR3 nucleotides are TGTGCCAGCAGCGTAGATCTGGGCAATGAGCAGTTCTTC. This sequence encodes CASSVDLGNEQFF.